The clone carrying this T cell receptor (beta chain) came up a few times. Its specificity is not known. V lost 5 bases to trimming and J lost 4 bases; unmatched junction nucleotides: 3. The germline gives CDR1 MNHEY, CDR2 SVGAGI. The CDR3 is 14 amino acids. This sample is drawn from a study of blood T cells in healthy people across ages. Broader study findings: Older age went with lower TCR beta diversity per million T cells, in a roughly linear way. Without sorted subsets, naive and antigen-experienced compartments could not be conclusively compared.

Together with a sample-barcoded 5' primer, a J-beta primer mix was included in a second PCR lasting about 7 to 12 cycles. MiXCR, applied by TCRdb to the 5' RACE reads, yields one record per CDR3 protein. This sample has roughly 830,000 distinct CDR3 sequences, with approximately 67% found just once. The receptor's source is a man aged 25 to 45 in good health. The J gene is TRBJ1-5, the V gene TRBV6-5; 9 positions agree with TRBD1. Sequenced material: blood. The DNA for the CDR3 is TGTGCCAGCAGTACAGGGGGCGGGAATCAGCCCCAGCATTTT. Protein sequence: CASSTGGGNQPQHF.